This T cell receptor beta chain is drawn from a study of T cell responses to AZD1222 COVID-19 vaccine. Germline-derived CDR1 and CDR2 are LNHNV and YYDKDF (reference sequence). The CDR3 sequence is 14 residues long. The V and J ends lost 4 bases and 4 bases respectively, with 13 bases between them. Sequencing used immunoSEQ multiplex PCR; TCRdb keeps in-frame clones, though not all of them. The sample carries about 120,000 clones, 70% to 90% recorded once. This material consisted of peripheral blood, taken on day 0 of MenACWY control vaccination. This clonotype was obtained from an adult in good health. The chain uses TRBV15 and TRBJ1-2, with D perhaps matching TRBD1 (6 bases). This chain's CDR3 is CATSTSTGIYGYTF. The CDR3 DNA is TGTGCCACCAGCACTTCCACAGGGATCTATGGCTACACCTTC. Full variable domain (remainder filled in from reference TRBV15 and TRBJ1-2): DAMVIQNPRYQVTQFGKPVTLSCSQTLNHNVMYWYQQKSSQAPKLLFHYYDKDFNNEADTPDNFQSRRPNTSFCFLDIRSPGLGDTAMYLCATSTSTGIYGYTFGSGTRLTVV.